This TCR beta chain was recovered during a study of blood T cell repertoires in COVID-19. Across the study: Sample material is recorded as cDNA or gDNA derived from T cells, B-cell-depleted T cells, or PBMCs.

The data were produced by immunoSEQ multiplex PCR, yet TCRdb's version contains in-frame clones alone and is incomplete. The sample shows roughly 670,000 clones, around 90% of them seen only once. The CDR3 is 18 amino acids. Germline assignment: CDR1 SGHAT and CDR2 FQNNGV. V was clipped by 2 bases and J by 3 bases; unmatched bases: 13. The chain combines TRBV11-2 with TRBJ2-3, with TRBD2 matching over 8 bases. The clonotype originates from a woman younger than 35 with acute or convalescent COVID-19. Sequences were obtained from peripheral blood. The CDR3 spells CASSLLRGGHGGTDTQYF. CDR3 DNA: TGTGCCAGCAGCTTACTCCGGGGGGGGCACGGTGGGACAGATACGCAGTATTTT.